The 16 T cell receptor beta chains listed next were all sequenced from one sample in a study of beta chain features in type 1 diabetes. Reverse transcribing all isolated RNA meant expressed TCRB transcripts were sequenced. Produced via immunoSEQ multiplex PCR; TCRdb's table is partial and in-frame only. The table lists about 140,000 clones, about 7% of them singletons. Input material: central memory CD4+ T cells from blood. These receptor sequences come from a woman in her 30s in good health.

CDR3 DNA sequence: TGTGCCAGTAGTCTCCGGAGCTCTGGGGCCAACGTCCTGACTTTC. This translates into CASSLRSSGANVLTF. V is TRBV19 and J is TRBJ2-6; no clear D. The CDR3 loop spans 15 amino acids. Trimming took 5 bases from V and 0 from J, leaving 8 bases between them. CDR1 LNHDA and CDR2 SQIVND come from the germline V gene (reference sequence).

In this sample, this clone turned up a few times. CDR3 nucleotide sequence: TGTGCCAGCGGTCGACTTCAGGGTGAGGTCTACGAGCAGTACTTC. Translated: CASGRLQGEVYEQYF. V gene TRBV7-9 combines with J gene TRBJ2-7, with a weak D call TRBD1 (5 bases). The ends were cut back, 8 bases at V and 3 bases at J, with 20 bases in the middle. The CDR3 is 15 amino acids. Germline-derived CDR1 and CDR2 are SEHNR and FQNEAQ (reference sequence).

V gene TRBV19 combines with J gene TRBJ2-1, with TRBD2 identical over 8 bases. Germline values: CDR1 LNHDA, CDR2 SQIVND (reference sequence). The ends lost 3 bases at V and 15 bases at J; junction bases unmatched: 7. The CDR3 is 12 amino acids. The CDR3 here is CASSISGTRLFF. The CDR3 DNA is TGTGCCAGTAGTATCTCCGGGACTAGGCTGTTCTTC.

The genes are TRBV14 and TRBJ2-1; D is uncertain. The CDR3 runs to 17 residues. The V and J ends lost 0 bases and 7 bases respectively, with 19 bases between them. Germline loops: CDR1 SGHDN, CDR2 FVKESK. Here the CDR3 reads CASSQDSPRRPKNEQFF. The CDR3 region has the DNA TGTGCCAGCAGCCAAGATTCTCCCAGGCGCCCTAAGAATGAGCAGTTCTTC. Supplemented by reference TRBV14 and TRBJ2-1, the full variable domain reads EAGVTQFPSHSVIEKGQTVTLRCDPISGHDNLYWYRRVMGKEIKFLLHFVKESKQDESGMPNNRFLAERTGGTYSTLKVQPAELEDSGVYFCASSQDSPRRPKNEQFFGPGTRLTVL.

This rearrangement joins TRBV7-2 to TRBJ2-7; 9 bases are shared with TRBD2. The CDR3 is made up of 14 amino acids. Germline V gene lookup returns CDR1 SGHTA and CDR2 FQGNSA. With 2 bases clipped from V and 6 bases from J, the junction kept 5 bases outside the gene matches. The CDR3 DNA follows: TGTGCCAGCAGCTTATCGGGACTAGCTGGCGAGCAGTACTTC. It codes for CASSLSGLAGEQYF.

This clone has a handful of counts. The chain is built from TRBV14 and TRBJ2-1; D is ambiguous. V was shortened by 0 bases and J by 0 bases, with 12 bases between the two germline ends. The germline V gene has CDR1 SGHDN and CDR2 FVKESK. The CDR3 has 17 amino acids. In nucleotides, the CDR3 is TGTGCCAGCAGCCAAGATCAGGTCGGAAGCTCCTACAATGAGCAGTTCTTC. This codes for CASSQDQVGSSYNEQFF. The entire variable domain, with the rest obtained from reference TRBV14 and TRBJ2-1, is as follows: EAGVTQFPSHSVIEKGQTVTLRCDPISGHDNLYWYRRVMGKEIKFLLHFVKESKQDESGMPNNRFLAERTGGTYSTLKVQPAELEDSGVYFCASSQDQVGSSYNEQFFGPGTRLTVL.

There are a few counts of this clone. The CDR3 reads CASSLRGGTEAFF. Written as DNA, the CDR3 is TGTGCCAGCAGCTTAAGGGGTGGCACTGAAGCTTTCTTT. The rearrangement uses TRBV5-4 and TRBJ1-1; TRBD1 is a possible D gene (5 bases). V shed 2 bases and J shed 4 bases, with 9 bases lying between them. Germline-derived CDR1 and CDR2 are SGHNT and YYREEE (reference sequence). The CDR3 consists of 13 residues.

This clone occurred a few times. The rearrangement uses TRBV28 and TRBJ2-3, with 9 bases that match TRBD2. V dropped 3 bases and J dropped 6; count of bases not matched to a gene: 7. The CDR3 contains 15 residues. From germline, CDR1 is MDHEN and CDR2 SYDVKM. Here the CDR3 DNA reads TGTGCCAGCAGTTTTAGCGGGAGAGGGTGGGATACGCAGTATTTT. It codes for CASSFSGRGWDTQYF. Supplemented by reference TRBV28 and TRBJ2-3, the full variable domain reads DVKVTQSSRYLVKRTGEKVFLECVQDMDHENMFWYRQDPGLGLRLIYFSYDVKMKEKGDIPEGYSVSREKKERFSLILESASTNQTSMYLCASSFSGRGWDTQYFGPGTRLTVL.

The chain carries TRBV4-2 and TRBJ2-1, with 10 bases fitting TRBD2. The trim removed 0 bases at V and 10 bases at J, leaving 6 bases unmatched. The CDR3 covers 15 residues. Looked up from germline, CDR1 is LGHNA and CDR2 is YNFKEQ. The CDR3, as DNA: TGTGCCAGCAGCCAAGATAGCGGGAGGATTGGGGAGCAGTTCTTC. Amino acid sequence: CASSQDSGRIGEQFF.

V gene TRBV9 combines with J gene TRBJ2-5, with TRBD1 matching 7 bases. V dropped 4 bases and J dropped 1; count of bases not matched to a gene: 7. This CDR3 has 15 amino acids. Germline V gene data show CDR1 as SGDLS and CDR2 as YYNGEE. CDR3: CASSPYRGPQETQYF. CDR3 in DNA: TGTGCCAGCAGCCCCTACAGGGGACCCCAAGAGACCCAGTACTTC.

Many counts were recorded for this clone. The chain employs TRBV28 and TRBJ2-1, with 12 bases matching TRBD2. Germline V CDR1 and CDR2: MDHEN, SYDVKM. This CDR3 spans 14 amino acids. After removal of 6 bases from V and 11 bases from J, the junction contained 8 bases not matched to a gene. DNA for the CDR3: TGTGCCAGCAGCATACCCCTAGCGGGAGGGAAGCAGTTCTTC. This encodes CASSIPLAGGKQFF.

This clone has a count of ten or more. The chain combines TRBV29-1 with TRBJ2-3; D gene ambiguous. There are 13 residues in the CDR3. V dropped 0 bases and J dropped 4 bases, with 8 bases sitting between them. Germline loops: CDR1 SQVTM, CDR2 ANQGSEA. This chain's CDR3 is CSVEEVASDTQYF. The CDR3 DNA reads TGCAGCGTTGAAGAAGTGGCCTCAGATACGCAGTATTTT.

The gene calls are TRBV6-5 and TRBJ2-7, with D perhaps TRBD1 (6 bases). Germline CDR1 MNHEY, CDR2 SVGAGI. There are 13 residues in the CDR3. The V end was cut by 0 bases, the J end by 6 bases, with 9 bases between. CDR3 sequence reads: CASSYSQGIEQYF. The CDR3 coding sequence is TGTGCCAGCAGTTACTCACAGGGAATCGAGCAGTACTTC.

The chain is built from TRBV28 and TRBJ2-1, with a weak D call TRBD2 (6 bases). The CDR3 runs 13 residues. CDR1 MDHEN and CDR2 SYDVKM come from the germline V gene. Trimming pared 6 bases from V and 4 bases from J, leaving 10 bases between. Here the CDR3 DNA reads TGTGCCAGCAGCGGGGGAGGTTACAATGAGCAGTTCTTC. This translates into CASSGGGYNEQFF.

In this sample, this clone turned up many times. The chain recombines TRBV29-1 with TRBJ2-1, with 9 bases that match TRBD2. Trimming at V came to 3 bases and at J to 6 bases, leaving 6 bases not matched to a gene. CDR1 is SQVTM, CDR2 ANQGSEA, per germline. The CDR3 sequence is 14 residues long. CDR3 sequence reads: CSVDRAGGPNEQFF. The DNA of the CDR3 is TGCAGCGTTGACCGAGCGGGAGGTCCCAATGAGCAGTTCTTC.

This clone has a handful of counts. The chain links TRBV5-6 to TRBJ2-3; 8 bases match TRBD1. The germline V gene has CDR1 SGHDT and CDR2 YYEEEE. J was trimmed by 4 bases and V by 3 bases; bases with no gene match: 4. The CDR3 covers 14 residues. The CDR3 reads CASSYGQGSDTQYF. CDR3 DNA sequence: TGTGCCAGCAGCTACGGACAGGGTTCAGATACGCAGTATTTT. The full variable domain, completed using reference TRBV5-6 and TRBJ2-3, is DAGVTQSPTHLIKTRGQQVTLRCSPKSGHDTVSWYQQALGQGPQFIFQYYEEEERQRGNFPDRFSGHQFPNYSSELNVNALLLGDSALYLCASSYGQGSDTQYFGPGTRLTVL.